This T cell receptor (beta chain) derives from a study of long-term antiretroviral therapy in people with HIV. The CDR3 runs to 16 residues. Germline V gene sequence: CDR1 LNHNV, CDR2 YYDKDF (reference sequence). Trimming shortened V by 3 bases and J by 6 bases, and 19 bases separated the two germline ends. Sequencing relied on immunoSEQ assay v3.0, run at survey level. Some clones are missing from TCRdb's copy, which holds only in-frame ones; the method was immunoSEQ multiplex PCR. Here the sample spans about 14,000 clones, around 80% being singletons. This TCR derives from a man aged 40-49 years with HIV. The genes are TRBV15 and TRBJ2-3; D possibly uses TRBD1 or TRBD2 (5 bases each). The sequenced sample was unsorted PBMCs, obtained 1.3 years before starting antiretroviral therapy. The DNA of the CDR3 is TGTGCCACCAGCAGTGGGACCAGCAAAGTGTGGGATACGCAGTATTTT. Translated, it gives CATSSGTSKVWDTQYF.